This paragraph covers one TCR beta chain sequence. The record originates from a study of blood T cell repertoires in COVID-19. Whole-study context: Specimens from acute and convalescent COVID-19 originated in the United States, Italy and Spain. PBMCs, B-cell-depleted T cells, or T cells provided the cDNA or gDNA that made up the material.

In the original analysis: Estimation of nucleated cell counts relied on the amplification of reference gene primers. Data came from immunoSEQ multiplex PCR; TCRdb stores just in-frame clones and leaves some out. D and trimming were read from the DNA, whereas the V and J calls and clone size are those reported in that table. The table has about 180,000 clones, approximately 88% seen once. The germline V and J ends were trimmed by 1 base and 11 bases, with 11 bases remaining between them. CDR3 length: 13 residues. CDR1 is SGHVS and CDR2 is FNYEAQ in the germline V gene. This rearrangement joins TRBV7-6 to TRBJ1-4; no firm D call. The sequence was obtained from a woman aged 25 to 39 with acute or convalescent COVID-19. Sequenced material: peripheral blood. CDR3: CASSLEEYTKLFF. CDR3 DNA sequence: TGTGCCAGCAGCTTAGAAGAATATACTAAACTGTTTTTT.